The 27 T cell receptor beta chains presented below share a single source sample, sequenced in a study of tumor-infiltrating lymphocytes in primary liver carcinoma (dated by TCRdb to about 2017). The data were produced on an Illumina HiSeq 2500. Starting from about 500 ng total RNA, TCRbeta-specific cDNA was produced by reverse transcription with a constant-region primer and ProtoScript II reverse transcriptase. The TCRbeta libraries were prepared through three rounds of nested multiplex PCR following a slightly modified ARM-PCR procedure. Each of the first two PCR rounds ran for approximately 11 cycles using multiplex TRBV1-TRBV30 forward primers together with a Cbeta reverse primer. TCRdb reran the public reads through fastp at Q25 and MiXCR, keeping productive beta chains. Each CDR3 protein gets just one entry, which takes the most common genes and DNA from the rows behind it. Across this sample there are 90,000 to 140,000 distinct CDR3 sequences, with around 83% seen only once. Approximately 18% of the sample lies in the top ten.

Total RNA and DNA were co-extracted without cell sorting from around 20-30 mg of bulk tissue using the AllPrep DNA/RNA mini kit. Sequences were obtained from liver tumor tissue from sampling region 3. Explained via the paper, the cell subset or site label denotes: tumor region T3, left-lateral pole. The receptors here all came from a man between 40 and 49 years old with primary liver carcinoma and hepatitis B virus infection.

This clonotype ranks as medium-sized (0.01 to 0.1%). J is TRBJ2-6 and V is TRBV6-5, with no clear D. V lost 4 bases, J lost 0 bases, and 13 bases lay in between. Germline loops: CDR1 MNHEY, CDR2 SVGAGI. The CDR3 consists of 17 residues. CDR3 nucleotides: TGTGCCAGCAGTTTGGGTTCTGGATCCTCTGGGGCCAACGTCCTGACTTTC. Its protein product is CASSLGSGSSGANVLTF.

On this clonotype itself: Compared with germline, one end of the junction differs, possibly owing to a read error. This chain joins TRBV29-1 and TRBJ2-7, with D perhaps matching TRBD1 (5 bases). The CDR3 is 13 residues long. CDR1 and CDR2 (germline): SQVTM, ANQGSEA. CDR3 bases: TGCAGCGCCCTTTTTCAGGGTCACCACGAGCATTATTTC. Encoded protein: CSALFQGHHEHYF.

The J gene is TRBJ2-4, the V gene TRBV30; 7 bases are a match to TRBD2. Trimming at V came to 2 bases and at J to 3 bases, leaving 7 bases not matched to a gene. Germline loops: CDR1 GTSNPN, CDR2 SVGIG (reference sequence). The CDR3 extends over 15 amino acids. CDR3 nucleotides: TGTGCCTGGAGTAATCGGGGGGTAATCAAAAACATTCAGTACTTC. As protein: CAWSNRGVIKNIQYF.

This clonotype has a count of ten or more. CDR3 loop: CASSEKGTGLSELFF. The DNA for the CDR3 is TGTGCCAGCAGTGAAAAGGGGACGGGACTTTCGGAGCTGTTTTTT. The rearrangement uses TRBV2 and TRBJ2-2, with D possibly being TRBD2 (6 bases). The germline V and J ends were trimmed by 2 bases and 10 bases, with 17 bases remaining between them. Germline CDR1 is SNHLY and CDR2 is FYNNEI. The CDR3 is made up of 15 amino acids.

The chain employs TRBV5-1 and TRBJ2-7; perhaps TRBD2 as D (5 bases). This CDR3 is 13 amino acids long. V was clipped by 6 bases and J by 7 bases, with 17 bases between them. Germline CDR1 reads SGHRS; CDR2 reads YFSETQ. The CDR3: CASKEASSEEQYF. The CDR3 nucleotides read TGCGCCAGCAAGGAGGCCTCCTCCGAGGAGCAGTACTTC. Full variable domain (outside the CDR3, taken from reference TRBV5-1 and TRBJ2-7): KAGVTQTPRYLIKTRGQQVTLSCSPISGHRSVSWYQQTPGQGLQFLFEYFSETQRNKGNFPGRFSGRQFSNSRSEMNVSTLELGDSALYLCASKEASSEEQYFGPGTRLTVT.

Note on this clonotype: At one end the junction does not follow the germline gene, possibly because of a read error. This chain uses TRBV12-3 or TRBV12-4 with TRBJ1-1; D perhaps matches TRBD1 (6 bases). CDR3 length: 15 residues. CDR3 residues: CASSLGQLLYTEAFF. The CDR3 DNA sequence: TGTGCCAGCAGCTTAGGACAGCTGTTGTACACTGAAGCTTTCTTT.

Note on this clonotype: The junction departs from the called germline gene at one end, perhaps through a read error. The V gene is TRBV5-4, the J gene TRBJ2-2; D is tentatively TRBD1 or TRBD2 (5 bases each). Germline lookup yields CDR1 SGHNT and CDR2 YYREEE (reference sequence). This CDR3 spans 15 amino acids. This CDR3 reads CAGSWDHFNTGELFF. DNA for the CDR3: TGTGCCGGCAGCTGGGACCACTTCAACACCGGGGAACTGTTTTTT.

About this clonotype itself: The junction departs from germline at one end; a sequencing error may be responsible. This chain uses TRBV12-3 or TRBV12-4 with TRBJ2-1; TRBD2 aligns across 10 bases. The CDR3 consists of 17 residues. This CDR3 is CARSFTSGIRSYNEQVF. The DNA of the CDR3 is TGTGCCAGAAGTTTCACTAGCGGGATAAGGTCCTACAATGAGCAGGTCTTC.

This clonotype was counted a single time. Lacking the conserved final phenylalanine or tryptophan, this CDR3 likely reflects a read error. The chain employs TRBV29-1 and TRBJ2-7; D ambiguous. From germline, CDR1 is SQVTM and CDR2 ANQGSEA. The CDR3 consists of 12 residues. This CDR3 is CSANFGSYKQYL. DNA for the CDR3: TGCAGCGCAAACTTTGGTAGCTACAAGCAGTACTTA.

This clonotype showed up many times. The chain has TRBV13 and TRBJ2-1; D not certain. V lost 1 base and J lost 0, with 7 bases in between. The CDR3 length is 15 residues. Germline CDR1 reads PRHDT; CDR2 reads FYEKMQ (reference sequence). The CDR3 region is CASSLDPGSYNEQFF. DNA for the CDR3: TGTGCCAGCAGCTTAGACCCGGGCTCCTACAATGAGCAGTTCTTC.

Turning to this clonotype: The conserved phenylalanine or tryptophan is not found at the CDR3 terminus, so this likely reflects a read error. Because the CDR3's place on the DNA is in doubt, the DNA is left out and the CDR3 is given as listed by TCRdb. The genes are TRBV4-3 and TRBJ1-2; the table's D gene call, TRBD1, was not cross checked with the DNA. Germline V gene data show CDR1 as LGHNA and CDR2 as YSLEER. The length of the CDR3 is 14 amino acids, counting both ends. The CDR3 loop reads CASSFQGAGYGDTI.

Comments on this clonotype: The conserved phenylalanine or tryptophan is not found at the CDR3 terminus, so this likely reflects a read error. The V and J genes are TRBV11-2 and TRBJ2-7; 11 bases align to TRBD2. CDR1 SGHAT and CDR2 FQNNGV come from the germline V gene. The CDR3 has 18 residues. CDR3 loop: CATSLGSGRARFAYEQYI. The CDR3 DNA reads TGTGCCACCAGCTTAGGTAGCGGGAGGGCCCGTTTCGCATACGAGCAGTACATC.

About this clonotype: Here the CDR3 omits its conserved ending phenylalanine or tryptophan, so a read error is the likely source. The chain uses TRBV11-3 and TRBJ2-1; D remains ambiguous. The germline gives CDR1 SGHNT, CDR2 YENEEA. The CDR3 is 12 residues long. CDR3 DNA: TGTGGCAGCAGCTTAAATGCTAATGAGCAGTTCTTA. Protein product: CGSSLNANEQFL.

On this clonotype: Relative to the germline gene, one junction end is altered; a read error may explain this. This rearrangement joins TRBV19 to TRBJ2-3, with TRBD2 as a possible D gene (5 bases). The length of the CDR3 is 13 residues. Germline CDR1 and CDR2: LNHDA and SQIVND (reference sequence). DNA for the CDR3: TGTACCAGTAGTGTAGCGACCACGGATACGCAGTATTTT. The encoded protein is CTSSVATTDTQYF. The whole variable domain, filled in from reference TRBV19 and TRBJ2-3, reads DGGITQSPKYLFRKEGQNVTLSCEQNLNHDAMYWYRQDPGQGLRLIYYSQIVNDFQKGDIAEGYSVSREKKESFPLTVTSAQKNPTAFYLCTSSVATTDTQYFGPGTRLTVL.

A note on this clonotype: A read error may account for a junction end that differs from germline. CDR3 DNA: TGTGACAGCAGCTTAGATCATAGAGGTAGGTACACCGAGGATCTGTTTTTT. Protein product: CDSSLDHRGRYTEDLFF. The V call is TRBV11-2, the J call TRBJ2-2, with unresolved D. Germline assignment: CDR1 SGHAT and CDR2 FQNNGV. The CDR3 length is 17 residues.

Remarks on this clonotype: The CDR3 ends on some other residue instead of the conserved phenylalanine or tryptophan, so this is likely a read error. The chain recombines TRBV14 with TRBJ2-1; D possibly corresponds to TRBD1 (6 bases). The CDR3 consists of 17 residues. CDR1 and CDR2 from the germline V gene are SGHDN and FVKESK. CDR3 in amino acids: CASCQEGQGTRYNEQFL. In nucleotides, the CDR3 is TGTGCCAGCTGCCAAGAGGGTCAGGGGACAAGGTACAATGAGCAGTTCCTC.

With regard to this clonotype: The missing conserved phenylalanine or tryptophan at the end of this CDR3 makes a read error likely. CDR3 DNA: TGCGCCAGCAGCCCCCAATCCATCGGAACTTTCTATGGCTACACCATC. It codes for CASSPQSIGTFYGYTI. The J gene is TRBJ1-2, the V gene TRBV4-1; D remains ambiguous. The CDR3 is made up of 16 amino acids. The germline V and J ends were trimmed by 4 bases and 4 bases, with 19 bases remaining between them. CDR1 and CDR2 (germline): MGHRA, YSYEKL.

A word on this clonotype: One end of the junction fails to match germline, which may point to a read error. This chain links TRBV6-5 with TRBJ2-3; D might be TRBD2 (6 bases). The V gene's germline CDR1 is MNHEY and CDR2 SVGAGI. There are 15 residues in the CDR3. Here the CDR3 reads CAINPGLTGTDTRYF. The CDR3 nucleotides read TGTGCCATCAACCCAGGACTAACGGGAACAGATACGCGGTATTTT.

Of note for this clonotype: The junction departs from the called germline gene at one end, perhaps through a read error. V and J are TRBV11-1 and TRBJ2-2; the match to TRBD2 covers 7 bases. Germline-derived CDR1 and CDR2 are SGHAT and FQDESV (reference sequence). This CDR3 has 16 amino acids. The chain's CDR3 is CASGDPSGANTGELFF. Here the CDR3 DNA reads TGTGCCAGCGGTGACCCTAGCGGAGCGAACACTGGGGAGCTGTTTTTT.

With regard to this clonotype: No conserved phenylalanine or tryptophan is present at the end of the CDR3, so a read error is the likely explanation. No DNA is shown, since the ends of the CDR3 on it are uncertain; the CDR3 is the one TCRdb lists. The chain combines TRBV6-4 with TRBJ2-5; the tabulated D call, TRBD2, remains unverified against the DNA. The V gene's germline CDR1 is MRHNA and CDR2 SNTAGT. The CDR3 adds up to 12 amino acids, both ends counted. The CDR3 region is CANSDSTSRSPI.

V is TRBV6-5 and J is TRBJ2-2; D might be TRBD1 or TRBD2, each matching 6 bases. Germline V lookup: CDR1 MNHEY, CDR2 SVGAGI. V was clipped by 9 bases and J by 7 bases, with 18 bases between them. The CDR3 sequence is 14 residues long. CDR3 region: CARSPGRGGGELFF. The CDR3 DNA is TGTGCCAGGAGCCCCGGCAGGGGAGGCGGGGAGCTGTTTTTT.

The chain recombines TRBV29-1 with TRBJ1-1, with D possibly being TRBD1 (5 bases). V was pared by 4 bases and J by 13 bases, with 28 bases between. Germline-derived CDR1 and CDR2 are SQVTM and ANQGSEA. The CDR3 sequence is 15 residues long. The CDR3 is CSVAQGWGMNTGVFF. DNA of the CDR3: TGCAGCGTTGCCCAGGGATGGGGAATGAACACTGGAGTTTTCTTT.

Concerning this clonotype: A junction end diverges from the germline sequence, so it may reflect a read error. The chain carries TRBV12-3 or TRBV12-4 and TRBJ2-3, with 8 bases identical to TRBD2. The CDR3 contains 18 residues. The DNA of the CDR3 is TGTGCCAGCAGCAAAACCCCGGGACTAGTGGGAGGGCCAGATACGCTGTATTTT. Amino acid sequence: CASSKTPGLVGGPDTLYF.

A note on this clonotype: Sequence at one end of the junction differs from germline and may be a read error. The V call is TRBV11-2, the J call TRBJ2-3; TRBD2 aligns across 7 bases. Germline CDR1 SGHAT, CDR2 FQNNGV. The CDR3 spans 16 residues. Here the CDR3 reads CASNLQAGISTATQYF. CDR3 bases: TGTGCCAGCAACTTACAAGCGGGAATCAGCACAGCTACGCAGTATTTT.

The rearrangement links TRBV7-9 to TRBJ2-5, with 9 bases that match TRBD2. The CDR3 sequence is 15 residues long. The J segment lost 14 bases and the V segment lost 3 bases, leaving 16 bases of the junction unmatched. CDR1 SEHNR and CDR2 FQNEAQ come from the germline V gene (reference sequence). The CDR3 protein is CASSLGLAEQETYYF. In nucleotides, the CDR3 is TGTGCCAGCAGCTTGGGACTAGCCGAACAAGAGACCTACTACTTC.

V and J are TRBV7-9 and TRBJ2-1; a weak D match, TRBD2 (6 bases). V was trimmed by 4 bases and J by 11 bases, leaving 12 bases between them. Germline V gives CDR1 SEHNR, CDR2 FQNEAQ (reference sequence). The CDR3 spans 12 residues. This CDR3 reads CASSSEGGKQFF. The CDR3, as DNA: TGTGCCAGCAGCTCGGAGGGTGGTAAGCAGTTCTTC.

With respect to this clonotype: One junction end disagrees with the germline gene, perhaps due to a read error. The chain links TRBV28 to TRBJ1-2; no reliable D call. The CDR3 runs to 13 residues. The germline gives CDR1 MDHEN, CDR2 SYDVKM. The CDR3 DNA reads TGTGCCAACAGTCCTTCAGGATACTATGGCTACACCTTC. As protein: CANSPSGYYGYTF.